Reported below is one T cell receptor (beta chain). There are 17 residues in the CDR3. Germline V gene lookup returns CDR1 SGHTS and CDR2 YDEGEE. V shed 2 bases and J 0 bases; nucleotides not matched to a gene: 9. Original processing notes: From reference gene primer amplification, estimates of nucleated cell counts were derived. Sequencing used immunoSEQ multiplex PCR; TCRdb keeps in-frame clones, though not all of them. The V and J calls and the clone size are those of that table, but D and trimming were determined from the DNA. This table holds about 90,000 clones, about 90% found once. The data are from a study of blood T cell repertoires in COVID-19. Whole-study context: Spain, Italy and the United States supplied samples that represented acute and convalescent COVID-19. In each case, the material was cDNA or gDNA derived from T cells, B-cell-depleted T cells, or PBMCs.

What was sequenced was peripheral blood. The gene calls are TRBV5-8 and TRBJ2-3, with 7 nucleotides matching TRBD1. The TCR originated in a human donor with active COVID-19. The donor label of this sample is uncertain. The CDR3 loop reads CASSLSDRRYSTDTQYF. Written as DNA, the CDR3 is TGTGCCAGCAGCTTATCGGACAGGAGATACAGCACAGATACGCAGTATTTT.